These 8 T cell receptor beta chains were all obtained from the same sample, sequenced in a study of T cells in placental villitis. The immunoSEQ assay was v4. Produced via immunoSEQ multiplex PCR; TCRdb's table is partial and in-frame only. This repertoire shows over 2,500 clones, 75% to 80% found once; its top ten account for around 18%. The sample consisted of placental tissue containing maternal and fetal cells. These receptors were obtained from a human patient with infectious villitis; the placental T cells may come from both mother and fetus.

The chain carries TRBV29-1 and TRBJ1-1; possible D gene TRBD1, 5 bases. Between the trimmed V and J ends, which lost 5 bases and 0 bases, there was a span of 7 bases. CDR1 and CDR2 from the germline V gene are SQVTM and ANQGSEA. The CDR3 is made up of 12 amino acids. For the CDR3, the DNA is TGCAGCGTTCGGGACGTGAACACTGAAGCTTTCTTT. Its protein is CSVRDVNTEAFF.

The V and J genes are TRBV28 and TRBJ1-6; weak D call: TRBD1 (5 bases). The CDR3 is made up of 16 amino acids. In germline, CDR1 is MDHEN, CDR2 SYDVKM. V dropped 6 bases and J dropped 10 bases, with 22 bases sitting between them. The CDR3 DNA follows: TGTGCCAGCAGCCCCGAAACGGTAGGGGTGAAATCACCCCTCCACTTT. Translating gives CASSPETVGVKSPLHF.

J is TRBJ1-2 and V is TRBV2; D call uncertain. The length of the CDR3 is 15 residues. The germline CDR1 and CDR2 sequences are SNHLY and FYNNEI. V shed 2 bases and J shed 3 bases, with 13 bases lying between them. CDR3 residues: CASSEYGSSDYGYTF. The CDR3 region has the DNA TGTGCCAGCAGTGAATACGGCTCCTCGGACTATGGCTACACCTTC.

V is TRBV27 and J is TRBJ2-3; D might be TRBD2 (5 bases). Trimming took 4 bases from V and 5 from J, leaving 13 bases between them. The germline gives CDR1 MNHEY, CDR2 SMNVEV (reference sequence). This CDR3 has 14 residues. As DNA, the CDR3 is TGTGCCAGCAGTTCACTAGTTGGAGTAGATACGCAGTATTTT. Translated, it gives CASSSLVGVDTQYF.

The chain recombines TRBV19 with TRBJ1-4; no definite D call. CDR3 size: 16 residues. V was pared by 4 bases and J by 4 bases, with 16 bases between. Germline V gene data show CDR1 as LNHDA and CDR2 as SQIVND (reference sequence). The CDR3 loop reads CASSRAEAAFNEKLFF. In DNA form, the CDR3 reads TGTGCCAGTAGTAGGGCAGAAGCAGCGTTTAATGAAAAACTGTTTTTT.

This clone was seen only a few times. The chain recombines TRBV7-2 with TRBJ1-2; possible D gene TRBD1, 6 bases. CDR3 length: 15 amino acids. The germline V and J ends were trimmed by 5 bases and 4 bases, with 17 bases remaining between them. The germline V gene encodes CDR1 SGHTA and CDR2 FQGNSA. The CDR3 sequence is CASSIRTVAPYGYTF. CDR3 DNA sequence: TGTGCCAGCAGCATCAGGACAGTCGCGCCCTATGGCTACACCTTC.

This clone is a singleton in its sample. The chain employs TRBV5-5 and TRBJ1-2; no reliable D call. The CDR3 covers 13 residues. Germline CDR1 is SGHKS and CDR2 is YYEKEE (reference sequence). Trimming pared 4 bases from V and 4 bases from J, leaving 11 bases between. This chain's CDR3 is CASSPAVSYGYTF. In DNA form, the CDR3 reads TGTGCCAGCAGCCCTGCGGTTAGCTATGGCTACACCTTC.

The chain carries TRBV13 and TRBJ2-5, with no clear D. The ends were cut back, 1 base at V and 4 bases at J, with 4 bases in the middle. The CDR3 is 12 residues long. Germline V CDR1 and CDR2: PRHDT, FYEKMQ (reference sequence). The chain's CDR3 is CASSLERETQYF. In DNA, the CDR3 is TGTGCCAGCAGCTTAGAGCGAGAGACCCAGTACTTC.